A selection of T cell receptor beta chains follows, all from one sample in a study of regulatory T cells in long-lasting Graves disease. TCRdb processed the multiplex PCR reads anew with MiXCR; each CDR3 protein has one entry. The table shows over 350,000 distinct CDR3 sequences, with more than 20% occurring only once. This specimen consisted of peripheral blood mononuclear cells (PBMCs), obtained when the disease was refractory, from a patient treated with antithyroid drugs. These receptors all come from a female donor with Graves disease. Both conserved end residues are part of each CDR3. Each record gives: J gene, D gene, V gene, clone size, CDR3 protein, CDR3 DNA. D genes are given only for firm matches. Size is stated for part of the rows, as once, few or many counts, or as a class when the clone is expanded.

J: TRBJ2-2; D: TRBD1; V: TRBV2; size: few; CDR3: CASTLLRTGTGELFF; DNA: TGTGCCAGCACCCTGCTGAGGACAGGCACCGGGGAGCTGTTTTTT
J: TRBJ2-2; D: .; V: TRBV11-2; size: .; CDR3: CASSLGHGKSGELFF; DNA: TGTGCCAGCAGCTTGGGTCACGGGAAGTCCGGGGAGCTGTTTTTT
J: TRBJ2-5; D: .; V: TRBV30; size: few; CDR3: CAWSAGQQETQYF; DNA: TGTGCCTGGAGCGCGGGACAGCAAGAGACCCAGTACTTC
J: TRBJ2-7; D: .; V: TRBV7-2; size: many; CDR3: CASSSIYEQYF; DNA: TGTGCCAGCAGCTCAATCTACGAGCAGTACTTC
J: TRBJ2-6; D: .; V: TRBV18; size: few; CDR3: CASSPPAEPSSGANVLTF; DNA: TGTGCCAGCTCACCACCGGCAGAACCAAGCTCTGGGGCCAACGTCCTGACTTTC
J: TRBJ2-7; D: TRBD1; V: TRBV2; size: many; CDR3: CASRVIIEDRVYEQYF; DNA: TGTGCCAGCAGAGTGATCATTGAAGACAGGGTATACGAGCAGTACTTC
J: TRBJ2-1; D: .; V: TRBV6-1; size: .; CDR3: CASSRRAEGNEQFF; DNA: TGTGCCAGCAGTAGGCGGGCCGAGGGCAATGAGCAGTTCTTC
J: TRBJ2-7; D: TRBD1; V: TRBV28; size: many; CDR3: CASSPTGGRDSYEQYF; DNA: TGTGCCAGCAGTCCGACAGGGGGCCGGGACTCCTACGAGCAGTACTTC
J: TRBJ1-2; D: .; V: TRBV27; size: few; CDR3: CASSIGGQGLGYTF; DNA: TGTGCCAGCTCTATTGGGGGGCAGGGGCTTGGCTACACCTTC
J: TRBJ2-5; D: .; V: TRBV11-2; size: many; CDR3: CASRQVRGSQETQYF; DNA: TGTGCCAGCAGACAGGTCAGGGGATCCCAAGAGACCCAGTACTTC
J: TRBJ2-5; D: .; V: TRBV5-1; size: .; CDR3: CASSFSRGEETQYF; DNA: TGCGCCAGCAGCTTCAGCAGGGGGGAAGAGACCCAGTACTTC
J: TRBJ2-5; D: .; V: TRBV25-1; size: .; CDR3: CASSELSVSREETQYF; DNA: TGTGCCAGCAGTGAATTATCAGTAAGCAGGGAAGAGACCCAGTACTTC
J: TRBJ1-1; D: TRBD1; V: TRBV7-9; size: .; CDR3: CASRPDRLNTEAFF; DNA: TGTGCCAGCAGACCGGACAGGCTAAACACTGAAGCTTTCTTT
J: TRBJ2-3; D: TRBD2; V: TRBV11-2; size: .; CDR3: CASSLDLAGGTDTQYF; DNA: TGTGCCAGCAGCTTAGATCTAGCGGGAGGCACAGATACGCAGTATTTT
J: TRBJ2-5; D: TRBD2; V: TRBV4-3; size: .; CDR3: CASSHELAGVETQYF; DNA: TGCGCCAGCAGCCACGAACTAGCGGGAGTAGAGACCCAGTACTTC
J: TRBJ2-3; D: .; V: TRBV28; size: .; CDR3: CASSFRQGSTDTQYF; DNA: TGTGCCAGCAGCTTTCGTCAGGGAAGCACAGATACGCAGTATTTT
J: TRBJ2-7; D: .; V: TRBV10-3; size: .; CDR3: CAISESAEQYF; DNA: TGTGCCATCAGTGAGTCGGCGGAGCAGTACTTC